These 2 T cell receptor beta chains were sequenced from one sample in a study of shared clonotypes between healthy human individuals (dated by TCRdb to between 2020 and 2021). The library was made by the immunoSEQ multiplex PCR assay. TCRdb re-hosts the immuneACCESS table, in-frame sequences only. Its copies lack some clones; in the studies checked, an unresolved V gene accounts for under half of them, and the cause for the rest is not known. The sample records around 2,000,000 clones, over 85% of which are singletons. 0.1% to 0.15% of the sample rests with the top ten. The sample was naive CD4+ T cells sorted from blood. The cell subset or site label here, explained by the study, means: CD45RA+ positively selected. The receptors shown here come from a man aged 18 to 29 in good health.

As to this clone: Other DNA variants within this sample encode the same CDR3. The chain carries TRBV4-3 and TRBJ2-7; 8 nucleotides match TRBD2. The CDR3 loop spans 16 amino acids. Unmatched junction bases numbered 4, after V lost 0 bases and J lost 0 bases. Germline loops: CDR1 LGHNA, CDR2 YSLEER. CDR3 nucleotide sequence: TGCGCCAGCAGCCAAGAATTAGCGGGATCCTCCTACGAGCAGTACTTC. Translation gives CASSQELAGSSYEQYF.

The chain uses TRBV28 and TRBJ1-4; no definite D call. Germline V gene lookup returns CDR1 MDHEN and CDR2 SYDVKM. This CDR3 is 15 amino acids long. Trimming took 6 bases from V and 0 from J, leaving 11 bases between them. The CDR3 sequence: CASRPRRTTNEKLFF. The CDR3 region has the DNA TGTGCCAGCAGACCCCGGCGGACAACTAATGAAAAACTGTTTTTT.